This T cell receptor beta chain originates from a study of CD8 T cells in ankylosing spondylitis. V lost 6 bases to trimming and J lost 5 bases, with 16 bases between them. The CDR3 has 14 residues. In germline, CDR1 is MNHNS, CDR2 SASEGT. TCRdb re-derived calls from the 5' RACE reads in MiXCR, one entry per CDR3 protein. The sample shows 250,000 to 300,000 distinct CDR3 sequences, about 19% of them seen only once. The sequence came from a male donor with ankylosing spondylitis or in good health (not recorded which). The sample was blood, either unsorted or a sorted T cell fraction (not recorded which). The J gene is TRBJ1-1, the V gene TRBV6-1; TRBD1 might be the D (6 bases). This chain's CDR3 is CASRGGTGWTEAFF. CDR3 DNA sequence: TGTGCCAGCAGAGGGGGGACTGGATGGACTGAAGCTTTCTTT.